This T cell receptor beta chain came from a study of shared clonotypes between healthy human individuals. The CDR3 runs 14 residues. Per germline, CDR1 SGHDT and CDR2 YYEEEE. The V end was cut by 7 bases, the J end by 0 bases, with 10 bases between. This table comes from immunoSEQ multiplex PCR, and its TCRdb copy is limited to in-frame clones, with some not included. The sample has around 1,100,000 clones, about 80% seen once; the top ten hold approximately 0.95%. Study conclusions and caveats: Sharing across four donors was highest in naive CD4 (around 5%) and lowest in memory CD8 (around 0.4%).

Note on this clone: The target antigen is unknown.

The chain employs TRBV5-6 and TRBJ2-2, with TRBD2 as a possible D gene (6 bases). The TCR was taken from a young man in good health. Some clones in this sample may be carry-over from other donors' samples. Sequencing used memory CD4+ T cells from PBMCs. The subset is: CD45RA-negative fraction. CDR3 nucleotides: TGTGCCAGCTCCGGGGGACCGAACACCGGGGAGCTGTTTTTT. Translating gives CASSGGPNTGELFF.